These 18 T cell receptor beta chains were all obtained from the same sample, sequenced in a study of T cell repertoires in cytomegalovirus infection. These receptors are not linked to any known antigen. TCRdb analysed the reads with MiXCR anew, one entry per CDR3 protein. The table records roughly 180,000 distinct CDR3 sequences, about a fifth of them present only once. Sequenced material: CD8+ T cells from cultured PBMCs, taken from culture after CMV antigen stimulation. These receptors were collected from a human donor in good health (CMV status not recorded). Some clones in this sample may be carry-over from other donors' samples.

This clonotype has a handful of counts. V and J are TRBV27 and TRBJ2-7; D not resolved. The CDR3 consists of 15 residues. V was pared by 5 bases and J by 0 bases, with 14 bases between. The germline V gene has CDR1 MNHEY and CDR2 SMNVEV (reference sequence). CDR3 residues: CASSLGAPFSYEQYF. CDR3 DNA sequence: TGTGCCAGCAGTCTCGGAGCTCCATTCTCCTACGAGCAGTACTTC.

This clonotype has a handful of counts. The gene calls are TRBV5-1 and TRBJ2-5; 9 bases map to TRBD1. The germline gives CDR1 SGHRS, CDR2 YFSETQ. The J segment lost 2 bases and the V segment lost 1 base, leaving 3 bases of the junction unmatched. This CDR3 contains 15 residues. The CDR3 spells CASSLPGTGQETQYF. The CDR3 DNA is TGCGCCAGCAGCTTGCCCGGGACAGGGCAAGAGACCCAGTACTTC.

The chain uses TRBV12-3 or TRBV12-4 and TRBJ2-2; no clear D. Trimming pared 2 bases from V and 3 bases from J, leaving 7 bases between. The CDR3 covers 14 residues. The DNA of the CDR3 is TGTGCCAGCAGTTTATCCGTTGACACCGGGGAGCTGTTTTTT. As protein: CASSLSVDTGELFF.

This clonotype was seen only a few times. The rearrangement links TRBV6-6 to TRBJ1-1; D gene unclear. The CDR3 is 13 amino acids. Per germline, CDR1 MNHNY and CDR2 SVGAGI (reference sequence). V lost 8 bases and J lost 1, with 11 bases in between. The CDR3 DNA follows: TGTGCCAGCCTATTAAAGGAGAACACTGAAGCTTTCTTT. Translated: CASLLKENTEAFF.

The rearrangement links TRBV7-9 to TRBJ2-7, with D perhaps TRBD1 or TRBD2 (6 bases each). Germline V lookup: CDR1 SEHNR, CDR2 FQNEAQ (reference sequence). The CDR3 covers 15 residues. The V end lost 5 bases, the J end lost 5 bases, and 19 bases lay between the germline ends. The CDR3 loop is CASSPPLEGVDEQYF. The CDR3 coding sequence is TGTGCCAGCAGCCCCCCATTGGAGGGGGTCGACGAGCAGTACTTC.

The rearrangement joins TRBV7-9 to TRBJ1-4; D might be TRBD1 (5 bases). Trimming stripped 5 bases from V and 6 bases from J, with 16 bases between. Germline-derived CDR1 and CDR2 are SEHNR and FQNEAQ (reference sequence). The CDR3 has 15 residues. The CDR3 is CASSARGGGDEKLFF. CDR3 bases: TGTGCCAGCAGCGCTAGGGGAGGCGGTGATGAAAAACTGTTTTTT.

There are a few counts of this clonotype. The V and J genes are TRBV7-8 and TRBJ1-5; a weak D match, TRBD1 (6 bases). From germline, CDR1 is SGHVS and CDR2 FQNEAQ. V was cut by 11 bases and J by 2 bases, with 10 bases left in between. The CDR3 totals 12 residues. Here the CDR3 DNA reads TGTGCCCGAGGGGGGCGCAATCAGCCCCAGCATTTT. This sequence encodes CARGGRNQPQHF.

The chain is built from TRBV6-1 and TRBJ1-1; 9 bases fit TRBD1. In germline, CDR1 is MNHNS, CDR2 SASEGT. Unmatched junction bases numbered 8, after V lost 5 bases and J lost 4 bases. The CDR3 length is 15 residues. The CDR3 DNA sequence: TGTGCCAGCAGTTGGAGGACAGGGGTGTTCACTGAAGCTTTCTTT. This sequence encodes CASSWRTGVFTEAFF.

The J gene is TRBJ2-3, the V gene TRBV4-2; 7 nucleotides agree with TRBD1. J lost 0 bases, V lost 0 bases, and 12 bases had no gene match. This CDR3 region has 19 residues. Germline loops: CDR1 LGHNA, CDR2 YNFKEQ. The CDR3 loop reads CASSQDLGEGASSTDTQYF. CDR3 bases: TGTGCCAGCAGCCAAGATTTGGGTGAGGGGGCATCGAGCACAGATACGCAGTATTTT.

This clonotype was seen only a few times. The J gene is TRBJ1-3, the V gene TRBV4-3, with unresolved D. Germline CDR1 and CDR2: LGHNA and YSLEER. V was shortened by 0 bases and J by 8 bases, with 11 bases between the two germline ends. This CDR3 is 14 amino acids long. The chain's CDR3 is CASSQEALVDTIYF. CDR3 nucleotides: TGCGCCAGCAGCCAAGAAGCCCTGGTGGACACCATATATTTT.

This clonotype came up a few times. The chain is built from TRBV27 and TRBJ2-1, with D tentatively TRBD1 (5 bases). Trimming shortened V by 3 bases and J by 5 bases, and 17 bases separated the two germline ends. From germline, CDR1 is MNHEY and CDR2 SMNVEV (reference sequence). The length of the CDR3 is 16 residues. CDR3 nucleotides: TGTGCCAGCAGTTTGAGACAGCCTCCTCAAGACAATGAGCAGTTCTTC. Protein sequence: CASSLRQPPQDNEQFF.

This clonotype was recorded at least ten times. The chain joins TRBV7-6 to TRBJ1-1, with D possibly TRBD1 on 5 matching bases. V shed 5 bases and J shed 6 bases, with 10 bases lying between them. The CDR3 length is 12 residues. Germline V lookup: CDR1 SGHVS, CDR2 FNYEAQ. This CDR3 is CASSLDSAEAFF. Here the CDR3 DNA reads TGTGCCAGCAGCCTTGACAGCGCTGAAGCTTTCTTT.

This clonotype was counted between two and nine times. The rearrangement links TRBV27 to TRBJ2-7; 9 bases agree with TRBD1. The ends lost 6 bases at V and 6 bases at J; junction bases unmatched: 12. The CDR3 extends over 15 amino acids. CDR1 and CDR2 (germline): MNHEY, SMNVEV (reference sequence). Written as DNA, the CDR3 is TGTGCCAGCAGCAAAAACCGGGACAGGGTGGCCGAGCAGTACTTC. Translation gives CASSKNRDRVAEQYF.

The rearrangement links TRBV5-6 to TRBJ2-7; the match to TRBD1 covers 8 bases. The ends lost 2 bases at V and 4 bases at J; junction bases unmatched: 11. The CDR3 sequence is 16 residues long. CDR1 is SGHDT, CDR2 YYEEEE, per germline. The CDR3 nucleotides are TGTGCCAGCAGCTTCATATCGACAGGGGAGAGGTACGAGCAGTACTTC. Translating it yields CASSFISTGERYEQYF.

V is TRBV5-4 and J is TRBJ2-4; D gene unclear. The CDR3 covers 14 residues. CDR1 SGHNT and CDR2 YYREEE come from the germline V gene (reference sequence). V was clipped by 3 bases and J by 0 bases, with 7 bases between them. CDR3: CASSSALAKNIQYF. DNA for the CDR3: TGTGCCAGCAGCTCCGCCCTAGCCAAAAACATTCAGTACTTC.

This clonotype was counted many times. The chain uses TRBV9 and TRBJ2-3, with a possible D match to TRBD2 (6 bases). V was clipped by 6 bases and J by 2 bases, with 16 bases between them. The CDR3 is made up of 15 amino acids. Germline loops: CDR1 SGDLS, CDR2 YYNGEE. The CDR3 DNA reads TGTGCCAGCAACAATGCCGGGACTTCCACAGATACGCAGTATTTT. This translates into CASNNAGTSTDTQYF.

The V call is TRBV4-2, the J call TRBJ1-2, with D possibly TRBD1 on 6 matching bases. Germline V CDR1 and CDR2: LGHNA, YNFKEQ. The CDR3 extends over 18 amino acids. The ends were cut back, 4 bases at V and 0 bases at J, with 21 bases in the middle. CDR3 residues: CASSPRALAGQANYGYTF. Written as DNA, the CDR3 is TGTGCCAGCAGCCCCCGGGCCTTAGCGGGACAAGCTAACTATGGCTACACCTTC.

The sample holds many counts of this clonotype. V and J are TRBV27 and TRBJ1-4, with D uncertain. Germline V lookup: CDR1 MNHEY, CDR2 SMNVEV (reference sequence). This CDR3 is built from 14 residues. The germline V and J ends were trimmed by 6 bases and 8 bases, with 16 bases remaining between them. This CDR3 is CASSLRPEGEKLFF. The CDR3, as DNA: TGTGCCAGCAGCCTTAGACCCGAGGGAGAAAAACTGTTTTTT.